This T cell receptor (beta chain) emerged from a study of shared clonotypes between healthy human individuals. Study information: Three CD4 naive, three CD4 memory, two CD8 naive and one CD8 memory plate were used per donor.

Concerning this clone itself: Its antigen remains unidentified.

Findings and caveats of the study: Large depth notwithstanding, sorted-subset sequencing proved incomplete by rarefaction.

As defined, naive CD8 cells were CD45RO-negative and positively selected for CCR7, with terminally differentiated effector memory CD45RA+ cells excluded. Recent acute infections and vaccinations were absent in the healthy HIV-negative adult donors. Samples underwent the assay at deep level. Sequenced by immunoSEQ multiplex PCR; TCRdb stores in-frame clones only, minus some. The sample includes 1.5 million to 2.5 million clones, less than 95% of them seen just once. Sequencing was done on a sample of naive CD8+ T cells sorted from blood. This TCR came from a man aged 18 to 35 in good health.

CDR3 residues: CASSDYLAGGLLPDTEQFF. The CDR3 nucleotides read TGTGCCAGCAGCGACTACTTAGCGGGAGGGCTTCTTCCGGACACTGAGCAGTTCTTC. This chain uses TRBV7-9 with TRBJ2-1; 11 positions match TRBD2. J was trimmed by 9 bases and V by 5 bases; bases with no gene match: 21. The CDR3 has 19 residues. Germline V gene data show CDR1 as SEHNR and CDR2 as FQNEAQ (reference sequence).